The source of this T cell receptor (beta chain) is a study of T cell responses to AZD1222 COVID-19 vaccine. The V end lost 2 bases, the J end lost 4 bases, and 8 bases lay between the germline ends. This CDR3 spans 13 amino acids. Method: immunoSEQ multiplex PCR; TCRdb's copy keeps in-frame clones and lacks some. This repertoire shows about 120,000 clones, approximately 88% found once; its top ten account for around 6%. This chain uses TRBV12-3 or TRBV12-4 with TRBJ1-2; D gene unclear. The specimen was peripheral blood, collected on day 0 of AZD1222 vaccination. The source of this sequence is an adult in good health. The CDR3 nucleotides read TGTGCCAGCAGTTTAAGTGCCTTCTATGGCTACACCTTC. It codes for CASSLSAFYGYTF.